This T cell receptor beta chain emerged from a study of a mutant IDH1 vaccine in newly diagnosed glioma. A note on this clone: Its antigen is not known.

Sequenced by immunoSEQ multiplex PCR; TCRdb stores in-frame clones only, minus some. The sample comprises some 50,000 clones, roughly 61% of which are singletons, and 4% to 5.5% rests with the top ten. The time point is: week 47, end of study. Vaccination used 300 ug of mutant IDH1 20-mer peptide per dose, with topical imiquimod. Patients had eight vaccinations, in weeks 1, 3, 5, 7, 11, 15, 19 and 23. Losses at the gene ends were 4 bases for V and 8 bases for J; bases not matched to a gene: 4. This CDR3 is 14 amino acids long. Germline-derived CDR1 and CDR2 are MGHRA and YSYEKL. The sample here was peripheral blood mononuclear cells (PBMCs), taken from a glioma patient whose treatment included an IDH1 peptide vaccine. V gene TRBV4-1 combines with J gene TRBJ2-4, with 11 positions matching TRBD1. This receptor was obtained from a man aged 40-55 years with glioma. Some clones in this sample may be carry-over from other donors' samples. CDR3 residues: CASSLRDRGDIQYF. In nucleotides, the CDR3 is TGCGCCAGCAGCCTACGGGACAGGGGGGACATTCAGTACTTC.